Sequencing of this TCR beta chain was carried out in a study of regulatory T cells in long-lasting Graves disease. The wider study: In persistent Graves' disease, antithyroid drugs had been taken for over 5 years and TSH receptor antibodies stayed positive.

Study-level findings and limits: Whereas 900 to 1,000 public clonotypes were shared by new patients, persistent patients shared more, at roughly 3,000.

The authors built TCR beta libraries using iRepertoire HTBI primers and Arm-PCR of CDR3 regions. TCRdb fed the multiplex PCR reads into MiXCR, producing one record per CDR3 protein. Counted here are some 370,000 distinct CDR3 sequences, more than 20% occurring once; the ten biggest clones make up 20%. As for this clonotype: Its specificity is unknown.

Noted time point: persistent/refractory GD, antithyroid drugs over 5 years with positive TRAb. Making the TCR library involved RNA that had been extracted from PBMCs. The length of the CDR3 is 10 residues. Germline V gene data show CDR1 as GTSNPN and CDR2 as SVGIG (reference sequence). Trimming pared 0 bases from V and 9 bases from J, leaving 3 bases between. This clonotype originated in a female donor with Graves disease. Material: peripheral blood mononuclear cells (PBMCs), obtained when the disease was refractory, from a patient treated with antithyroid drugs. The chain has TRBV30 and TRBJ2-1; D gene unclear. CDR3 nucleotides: TGTGCCTGGAGTGTCCTTGAGCAGTTCTTC. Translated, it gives CAWSVLEQFF.